This is a list of T cell receptor beta chains from one sample in a study of glioma-infiltrating T cells after dendritic cell vaccination. The assay was immunoSEQ multiplex PCR, and TCRdb's table has in-frame clones only and misses some. This table holds roughly 82,000 clones, 70% to 90% found once. This sample comprised blood, obtained before dendritic cell vaccination. The receptor source for this set is a human donor with glioblastoma. CDR3s include the opening cysteine and the closing phenylalanine or tryptophan. The order of the fields is CDR3 length, clone size, D gene, V gene, J gene, CDR3 protein, CDR3 DNA. The D gene is left open where the match is weak. Clone size, where shown, is once, few, many, or a class for clones that have expanded.

15	NA	NA	TRBV7-6	TRBJ2-5	CASSLGNRIQETQYF	TGTGCCAGCAGCTTAGGGAACAGAATTCAAGAGACCCAGTACTTC
11	NA	NA	TRBV30	TRBJ1-1	CAWKRNTEAFF	TGTGCCTGGAAGCGGAACACTGAAGCTTTCTTT
13	NA	NA	TRBV7-9	TRBJ2-1	CASSLKGSGEQFF	TGTGCCAGCAGCTTAAAGGGTAGCGGTGAGCAGTTCTTC
14	NA	TRBD2	TRBV30	TRBJ2-3	CAWSDRGGWDTQYF	TGTGCCTGGAGTGATCGCGGGGGATGGGATACGCAGTATTTT
16	NA	TRBD2	TRBV4-1	TRBJ2-5	CASSPRLARNQETQYF	TGCGCCAGCAGCCCCAGACTAGCGCGAAACCAAGAGACCCAGTACTTC
11	NA	NA	TRBV6-1	TRBJ1-1	CASSHGREAFF	TGTGCCAGCAGTCACGGGAGGGAAGCTTTCTTT
15	NA	NA	TRBV4-2	TRBJ1-5	CASSQEAGYNQPQHF	TGTGCCAGCAGCCAAGAAGCGGGATATAATCAGCCCCAGCATTTT
19	NA	TRBD2	TRBV4-1	TRBJ2-5	CASSQDRPSGSRAVWTQYF	TGCGCCAGCAGCCAAGATCGGCCTAGCGGGTCTAGGGCCGTTTGGACCCAGTACTTC
17	few	TRBD2	TRBV25-1	TRBJ2-3	CASSGSTSGMWADTQYF	TGTGCCAGCAGTGGCTCGACTAGCGGGATGTGGGCAGATACGCAGTATTTT
15	NA	TRBD1	TRBV4-2	TRBJ1-5	CASSRHRGVDQPQHF	TGTGCCAGCAGCCGACACAGGGGAGTTGATCAGCCCCAGCATTTT
16	NA	NA	TRBV5-5	TRBJ2-6	CASILASVERANVLTF	NA
16	NA	TRBD2	TRBV2	TRBJ2-2	CASRWTSGDNTGELFF	TGTGCCAGCAGGTGGACTAGCGGGGATAACACCGGGGAGCTGTTTTTT
15	NA	TRBD1	TRBV5-5	TRBJ1-2	CASSRDSAANYGYTF	TGTGCCAGCAGCCGGGACAGCGCTGCTAACTATGGCTACACCTTC
14	NA	TRBD1	TRBV5-1	TRBJ1-2	CASSAGQGISGYTF	TGCGCCAGCAGCGCGGGACAGGGGATAAGCGGCTACACCTTC
14	NA	NA	TRBV30	TRBJ1-4	CAWSVRGGREKLFF	TGTGCCTGGAGTGTACGGGGGGGTAGAGAAAAACTGTTTTTT
12	NA	NA	TRBV18	TRBJ1-5	CASSPNRQPQHF	TGTGCCAGCTCACCAAACCGGCAGCCCCAGCATTTT
16	NA	NA	TRBV6-6	TRBJ2-6	CASTGVGSSGANVLTF	TGTGCCAGCACCGGGGTGGGGTCTTCTGGGGCCAACGTCCTGACTTTC
15	NA	NA	TRBV4-1	TRBJ1-1	CASSQAADRGTEAFF	TGCGCCAGCAGCCAAGCCGCCGACCGGGGCACTGAAGCTTTCTTT
19	NA	NA	TRBV5-1	TRBJ2-7	CASSTGILRGRFAPYEQYF	TGCGCCAGCTCAACGGGTATCCTCCGTGGCAGATTCGCCCCCTACGAGCAGTACTTC
15	NA	NA	TRBV2	TRBJ1-5	CATRLDIASNQPQHF	TGTGCCACCCGGCTAGATATAGCTAGCAATCAGCCCCAGCATTTT
14	NA	TRBD1	TRBV19	TRBJ1-6	CASAPGTDNSPLHF	TGTGCCAGTGCCCCCGGGACAGATAATTCACCCCTCCACTTT
16	NA	TRBD2	TRBV5-4	TRBJ2-5	CASSLGGTSGQETQYF	TGTGCCAGCAGCTTGGGAGGGACTAGCGGCCAAGAGACCCAGTACTTC
14	NA	NA	TRBV11-3	TRBJ2-7	CASKVGGMEYEQYF	TGTGCCAGCAAGGTCGGCGGGATGGAGTACGAGCAGTACTTC
13	NA	TRBD2	TRBV27	TRBJ2-7	CASSGGGRGEQYF	TGTGCCAGCAGCGGGGGGGGAAGGGGCGAGCAGTACTTC
15	NA	NA	TRBV5-1	TRBJ2-1	CASSLGRGQFNEQFF	TGCGCCAGCAGCTTGGGGAGGGGGCAGTTCAATGAGCAGTTCTTC
16	few	NA	TRBV2	TRBJ2-3	CASSAGEVAHTDTQYF	TGTGCCAGCAGTGCGGGGGAAGTAGCCCACACAGATACGCAGTATTTT
15	once	NA	TRBV5-6	TRBJ1-5	CASSRAGGSYQPQHF	TGTGCCAGCAGCCGGGCGGGAGGGTCGTATCAGCCCCAGCATTTT
12	NA	NA	TRBV2	TRBJ2-6	CASSGAGQVLTF	TGTGCCAGCAGTGGTGCGGGACAGGTCCTGACTTTC
12	NA	NA	TRBV28	TRBJ1-5	CASSLVHQPQHF	TGTGCCAGCAGCCTAGTTCATCAGCCCCAGCATTTT
14	NA	NA	TRBV6-1	TRBJ1-1	CASSRVFGNTEAFF	TGTGCCAGCAGTCGGGTTTTTGGGAACACTGAAGCTTTCTTT
14	NA	TRBD1	TRBV7-2	TRBJ1-5	CASRFAGGNQPQHF	TGTGCCAGCAGGTTTGCAGGGGGAAATCAGCCCCAGCATTTT
15	NA	TRBD1	TRBV2	TRBJ1-4	CASSMDRASLEKLFF	TGTGCCAGCAGTATGGACAGGGCTTCCTTGGAAAAACTGTTTTTT
16	NA	TRBD1	TRBV19	TRBJ2-6	CASSGTGGSGANVLTF	TGTGCCAGTAGTGGGACAGGGGGCTCTGGGGCCAACGTCCTGACTTTC
15	NA	TRBD1	TRBV2	TRBJ2-1	CASSGDRATYNEQFF	TGTGCCAGCAGCGGGGACAGGGCTACCTACAATGAGCAGTTCTTC
13	NA	NA	TRBV6-1	TRBJ2-1	CASSPLRANEQFF	TGTGCCAGCAGCCCCCTGAGGGCGAATGAGCAGTTCTTC
13	NA	TRBD1	TRBV7-9	TRBJ1-1	CAGSGTENTEAFF	TGTGCCGGCTCCGGGACAGAGAACACTGAAGCTTTCTTT
14	NA	NA	TRBV7-6	TRBJ1-1	CASSLGGENTEAFF	TGTGCCAGCAGCTTAGGGGGGGAGAACACTGAAGCTTTCTTT